This passage covers 8 T cell receptor beta chains from one sample sequenced in a study of blood T cell repertoires in COVID-19. The table came from immunoSEQ multiplex PCR; TCRdb's copy has only in-frame clones and leaves some out. The sample has hundreds of thousands of clones, 65% to 85% seen once. Material for sequencing was PBMCs or T cells enriched from blood (not recorded which). The receptors were sampled from a man in his thirties or forties with acute COVID-19.

This clone has at least ten counts. The chain combines TRBV19 with TRBJ2-2, with a weak D call TRBD2 (6 bases). This CDR3 is built from 14 residues. The germline gives CDR1 LNHDA, CDR2 SQIVND (reference sequence). V was clipped by 5 bases and J by 6 bases, with 13 bases between them. CDR3 amino acids: CASSWRAESGELFF. CDR3 sequence (DNA): TGTGCCAGTAGTTGGAGGGCGGAGTCCGGGGAGCTGTTTTTT.

J is TRBJ2-7 and V is TRBV7-9; 8 nucleotides match TRBD2. V lost 5 bases to trimming and J lost 5 bases; unmatched junction nucleotides: 11. The CDR3 is 15 amino acids. Looked up from germline, CDR1 is SEHNR and CDR2 is FQNEAQ (reference sequence). CDR3 bases: TGTGCCAGCAGCCCGCCCGGGGGGGGGTTACACGAGCAGTACTTC. Protein sequence: CASSPPGGGLHEQYF.

The chain links TRBV3-1 (or the pseudogene TRBV3-2) to TRBJ2-3, with TRBD2 matching over 10 bases. CDR1 and CDR2 (germline): LGHDT, YNNKEL (reference sequence). The junction had 16 bases not matched to a gene; V was cut back by 1 base and J by 0 bases. The CDR3 totals 21 residues. Here the CDR3 DNA reads TGTGCCAGCAGCCAAGTGTGGGCGGGGCTAGCGGGGGAGGCTAGCACAGATACGCAGTATTTT. Protein product: CASSQVWAGLAGEASTDTQYF.

The chain recombines TRBV5-1 with TRBJ1-5; 7 bases align to TRBD1. The CDR3 is 15 amino acids. The J segment lost 3 bases and the V segment lost 0 bases, leaving 3 bases of the junction unmatched. Germline CDR1 SGHRS, CDR2 YFSETQ. The CDR3 DNA sequence: TGCGCCAGCAGCTTGGAGGGGACAGCCAATCAGCCCCAGCATTTT. Amino acid sequence: CASSLEGTANQPQHF.

The chain carries TRBV28 and TRBJ2-7; 10 bases are a match to TRBD2. The germline gives CDR1 MDHEN, CDR2 SYDVKM. The V segment lost 7 bases and the J segment 0 bases; nucleotides outside the gene matches: 3. The CDR3 has 14 amino acids. Written as DNA, the CDR3 is TGTGCCAGCAAGCGGGGGGGGAGCTCCTACGAGCAGTACTTC. Translated: CASKRGGSSYEQYF. Based on the CDR3 plus reference TRBV28 and TRBJ2-7, the full variable domain is DVKVTQSSRYLVKRTGEKVFLECVQDMDHENMFWYRQDPGLGLRLIYFSYDVKMKEKGDIPEGYSVSREKKERFSLILESASTNQTSMYLCASKRGGSSYEQYFGPGTRLTVT.

The chain is built from TRBV4-1 and TRBJ2-3; TRBD2 matches at 11 bases. V lost 4 bases and J lost 1; bases outside the gene matches: 4. The CDR3 is 16 amino acids. Germline V CDR1 and CDR2: MGHRA, YSYEKL. In DNA, the CDR3 is TGCGCCAGCAGCCCCCTAGCGGGGGGCCGCACAGATACGCAGTATTTT. Its protein product is CASSPLAGGRTDTQYF.

The chain has TRBV13 and TRBJ2-7; 10 bases are a match to TRBD2. V lost 5 bases and J lost 7; bases outside the gene matches: 17. The CDR3 has 17 residues. In germline, CDR1 is PRHDT, CDR2 FYEKMQ (reference sequence). The CDR3 sequence: CASSPISQRGGSWEQYF. In nucleotides, the CDR3 is TGTGCCAGCAGCCCAATTAGCCAGCGGGGGGGCTCTTGGGAGCAGTACTTC.

This sequence joins TRBV9 and TRBJ1-2; TRBD1 agrees at 8 bases. Losses at the gene ends were 0 bases for V and 4 bases for J; bases not matched to a gene: 8. Germline CDR1 and CDR2: SGDLS and YYNGEE. CDR3 length equals 16 residues. The CDR3 coding sequence is TGTGCCAGCAGCGTAGGTGCCGGGACAGGTCCCTATGGCTACACCTTC. Its translation: CASSVGAGTGPYGYTF.